Shown below are 31 T cell receptor beta chains from a single sample sequenced in a study of cytomegalovirus exposure and HLA in healthy donors. The PCR used 60 Vbeta and 13 Jbeta primers. Measured with immunoSEQ multiplex PCR; TCRdb has only the in-frame clones, and not every one. The data show about 160,000 clones, around 85% seen once. Sequences were obtained from PBMCs. The source of these receptors is a man in his fifties or sixties in good health and CMV-seropositive.

The chain links TRBV5-6 to TRBJ1-5, with TRBD1 identical over 9 bases. CDR1 and CDR2 (germline): SGHDT, YYEEEE. V was pared by 4 bases and J by 7 bases, with 6 bases of the junction left unmatched. The CDR3 runs to 14 residues. This CDR3 reads CASSTRDREQPQHF. In DNA, the CDR3 is TGTGCCAGCAGCACCCGGGACAGGGAGCAGCCCCAGCATTTT.

The gene calls are TRBV30 and TRBJ2-2; no clear D gene. CDR1 GTSNPN and CDR2 SVGIG come from the germline V gene (reference sequence). This CDR3 spans 13 amino acids. Deletions cut 6 bases from V and 2 bases from J, with 10 bases between. CDR3 loop: CACVVENTGELFF. As DNA, the CDR3 is TGTGCCTGCGTGGTAGAAAACACCGGGGAGCTGTTTTTT.

This chain joins TRBV28 and TRBJ2-3; D is perhaps TRBD2 (6 bases). Trimming removed 7 bases from V and 4 bases from J, with 18 bases in between. CDR3 length equals 15 residues. Germline values: CDR1 MDHEN, CDR2 SYDVKM. The CDR3 protein is CASTVAGGIPDTQYF. The CDR3, as DNA: TGTGCCAGCACAGTGGCAGGCGGGATTCCAGATACGCAGTATTTT.

The J gene is TRBJ1-1, the V gene TRBV6-5; no definite D call. The germline V and J ends were trimmed by 0 bases and 6 bases, with 17 bases remaining between them. The CDR3 consists of 16 residues. Germline V gene sequence: CDR1 MNHEY, CDR2 SVGAGI. The CDR3 here is CASSYSREGGPAEAFF. The DNA of the CDR3 is TGTGCCAGCAGTTACTCGAGGGAGGGAGGGCCTGCTGAAGCTTTCTTT.

The chain carries TRBV4-3 and TRBJ2-5, with 10 nucleotides matching TRBD2. Germline V gene data show CDR1 as LGHNA and CDR2 as YSLEER. This CDR3 comprises 16 residues. V was clipped by 3 bases and J by 5 bases; unmatched bases: 9. CDR3 amino acids: CASSQDSVAGGETQYF. For the CDR3, the DNA is TGCGCCAGCAGCCAGGATTCCGTAGCGGGAGGTGAGACCCAGTACTTC.

This clone was detected only a few times. V usage is TRBV6-4 and J usage is TRBJ2-1; D unresolved. The germline V gene has CDR1 MRHNA and CDR2 SNTAGT. Trimming removed 2 bases from V and 4 bases from J, with 6 bases in between. The CDR3 extends over 13 amino acids. The DNA for the CDR3 is TGTGCCAGCAGTGACGGCAGATACAATGAGCAGTTCTTC. Its translation is CASSDGRYNEQFF.

The genes are TRBV7-6 and TRBJ2-3, with D unresolved. The germline gives CDR1 SGHVS, CDR2 FNYEAQ. V dropped 5 bases and J dropped 5 bases, with 8 bases sitting between them. This CDR3 has 12 amino acids. The CDR3, as DNA: TGTGCCAGCAGCCTTAACGGAGATACGCAGTATTTT. It is translated as CASSLNGDTQYF.

The chain has TRBV5-4 and TRBJ2-2; 8 positions agree with TRBD2. The CDR3 extends over 15 amino acids. Germline V gene lookup returns CDR1 SGHNT and CDR2 YYREEE (reference sequence). With V trimmed by 4 bases and J by 1 base, 3 bases remained unmatched. The CDR3 sequence: CASSLSGGNTGELFF. DNA for the CDR3: TGTGCCAGCAGCCTGAGCGGGGGGAACACCGGGGAGCTGTTTTTT.

This clone was seen a handful of times. The chain uses TRBV5-4 and TRBJ2-7, with TRBD1 matching over 8 bases. Per the germline V gene, CDR1 is SGHNT and CDR2 is YYREEE (reference sequence). The trim removed 3 bases at V and 2 bases at J, leaving 10 bases unmatched. There are 16 residues in the CDR3. The CDR3 reads CASSSRAGGLTYEQYF. In DNA, the CDR3 is TGTGCCAGCAGCTCCCGGGCAGGGGGCTTAACCTACGAGCAGTACTTC. Full variable domain (rest looked up from reference TRBV5-4 and TRBJ2-7): ETGVTQSPTHLIKTRGQQVTLRCSSQSGHNTVSWYQQALGQGPQFIFQYYREEENGRGNFPPRFSGLQFPNYSSELNVNALELDDSALYLCASSSRAGGLTYEQYFGPGTRLTVT.

The chain joins TRBV18 to TRBJ2-7; maybe TRBD2 (6 bases). Germline V lookup: CDR1 KGHSH, CDR2 LQKENI. V was shortened by 3 bases and J by 3 bases, with 21 bases between the two germline ends. There are 17 residues in the CDR3. CDR3 sequence reads: CASSPVILEGGLYEQYF. The CDR3 nucleotides are TGTGCCAGCTCACCGGTTATCTTGGAGGGCGGTCTCTACGAGCAGTACTTC.

The chain joins TRBV7-9 to TRBJ1-2; D not resolved. Germline V gene data show CDR1 as SEHNR and CDR2 as FQNEAQ (reference sequence). The V gene lost 5 bases and the J gene lost 8 bases, with 18 bases spanning the gap. The CDR3 covers 14 residues. For the CDR3, the DNA is TGTGCCAGCAGCCCTAGGGAGGGTGCAGGCGGCTACACCTTC. The encoded protein is CASSPREGAGGYTF. Filled out from reference TRBV7-9 and TRBJ1-2, the complete variable domain reads DTGVSQNPRHKITKRGQNVTFRCDPISEHNRLYWYRQTLGQGPEFLTYFQNEAQLEKSRLLSDRFSAERPKGSFSTLEIQRTEQGDSAMYLCASSPREGAGGYTFGSGTRLTVV.

V is TRBV18 and J is TRBJ2-7; possibly TRBD2 for D (5 bases). Trimming shortened V by 3 bases and J by 9 bases, and 21 bases separated the two germline ends. The CDR3 extends over 15 amino acids. Per germline, CDR1 KGHSH and CDR2 LQKENI. CDR3 coding DNA: TGTGCCAGCTCACCTCGGACTGCCCAAGGGAGTCCGCAGTACTTC. As protein: CASSPRTAQGSPQYF.

The table lists this clone with a few counts. The chain combines TRBV18 with TRBJ2-2; D not certain. CDR1 is KGHSH and CDR2 is LQKENI in the germline V gene. The ends were cut back, 5 bases at V and 4 bases at J, with 8 bases in the middle. This CDR3 contains 13 residues. CDR3 sequence (DNA): TGTGCCAGCTCAACAGCTCGCACCGGGGAGCTGTTTTTT. Protein sequence: CASSTARTGELFF.

J is TRBJ2-7 and V is TRBV6-5; the D gene is possibly TRBD2 (6 bases). V lost 7 bases, J lost 4 bases, and 14 bases lay in between. Germline V gene data show CDR1 as MNHEY and CDR2 as SVGAGI. The CDR3 has 13 residues. CDR3 DNA: TGTGCCAGCAAAAGACTAGATTCGTACGAGCAGTACTTC. Translated, it gives CASKRLDSYEQYF.

In its sample, this clone was seen once. The V call is TRBV6-6, the J call TRBJ1-6; a weak D match, TRBD1 (6 bases). V lost 3 bases, J lost 5 bases, and 14 bases lay in between. The length of the CDR3 is 16 residues. The germline V gene encodes CDR1 MNHNY and CDR2 SVGAGI (reference sequence). CDR3 loop: CASSYLGTRDNSPLHF. The CDR3 nucleotides read TGTGCCAGCAGTTATCTCGGGACACGGGATAATTCACCCCTCCACTTT.

The chain carries TRBV5-1 and TRBJ1-2; the D gene is possibly TRBD1 (5 bases). The CDR3 is 15 amino acids. Germline V gives CDR1 SGHRS, CDR2 YFSETQ. V was cut by 2 bases and J by 5 bases, with 16 bases left in between. The CDR3 here is CASSFDSSPPYGYTF. The CDR3 nucleotides read TGCGCCAGCAGCTTCGACAGTAGCCCTCCTTATGGCTACACCTTC.

This rearrangement joins TRBV4-3 to TRBJ1-3; D might be TRBD1 (6 bases). V was shortened by 4 bases and J by 2 bases, with 9 bases between the two germline ends. Germline CDR1 LGHNA, CDR2 YSLEER. This CDR3 contains 14 residues. CDR3 protein: CASSPDSTGNTIYF. The CDR3 DNA reads as TGCGCCAGCAGCCCGGACAGTACTGGAAACACCATATATTTT.

The rearrangement joins TRBV5-1 to TRBJ1-4, with D tentatively TRBD1 (5 bases). Per germline, CDR1 SGHRS and CDR2 YFSETQ. V was cut by 4 bases and J by 8 bases, with 21 bases left in between. This CDR3 contains 16 residues. CDR3 protein: CASSPVGEGKREKLFF. DNA of the CDR3: TGCGCCAGCAGCCCCGTTGGGGAGGGGAAGCGGGAAAAACTGTTTTTT.

V is TRBV7-8 and J is TRBJ1-5; D call uncertain. The CDR3 totals 13 residues. The V end was cut by 5 bases, the J end by 4 bases, with 9 bases between. In germline, CDR1 is SGHVS, CDR2 FQNEAQ. The CDR3 DNA follows: TGTGCCAGCAGCCACCGGAGAAATCAGCCCCAGCATTTT. This gives the protein CASSHRRNQPQHF. Complete variable domain (other parts from reference TRBV7-8 and TRBJ1-5): GAGVSQSPRYKVAKRGQDVALRCDPISGHVSLFWYQQALGQGPEFLTYFQNEAQLDKSGLPSDRFFAERPEGSVSTLKIQRTQQEDSAVYLCASSHRRNQPQHFGDGTRLSIL.

This chain links TRBV28 with TRBJ1-3; D call uncertain. The CDR3 is 15 residues long. Between the trimmed V and J ends, which lost 4 bases and 2 bases, there was a span of 12 bases. Germline CDR1 and CDR2: MDHEN and SYDVKM. Here the CDR3 DNA reads TGTGCCAGCAGTTCCCTACTGATTGCTGGAAACACCATATATTTT. Its translation: CASSSLLIAGNTIYF. The full variable domain, rest sourced from reference TRBV28 and TRBJ1-3, is DVKVTQSSRYLVKRTGEKVFLECVQDMDHENMFWYRQDPGLGLRLIYFSYDVKMKEKGDIPEGYSVSREKKERFSLILESASTNQTSMYLCASSSLLIAGNTIYFGEGSWLTVV.

This chain joins TRBV5-8 and TRBJ2-7, with D perhaps TRBD2 (7 bases). This CDR3 spans 11 amino acids. Trimming took off 4 bases at V and 10 bases at J, with 12 bases between the two ends. Germline CDR1 reads SGHTS; CDR2 reads YDEGEE. In DNA form, the CDR3 reads TGTGCCAGCAGCGAGGGGGACTATCAGTACTTC. Protein product: CASSEGDYQYF. The whole variable domain, filled in from reference TRBV5-8 and TRBJ2-7, reads EAGVTQSPTHLIKTRGQQATLRCSPISGHTSVYWYQQALGLGLQFLLWYDEGEERNRGNFPPRFSGRQFPNYSSELNVNALELEDSALYLCASSEGDYQYFGPGTRLTVT.

This clone is a singleton in its sample. The germline gene is not matched at one end of the junction; a read error may be the cause. CDR3 sequence: CASSPRTSGGSPNF. Written as DNA, the CDR3 is TGTGCCAGCAGCCCCCGGACTAGCGGGGGCTCTCCCAACTTC. The rearrangement links TRBV11-2 to TRBJ2-5; 13 bases line up with TRBD2. This CDR3 is built from 14 residues. Germline V gene sequence: CDR1 SGHAT, CDR2 FQNNGV.

This clone was detected only a few times. This sequence joins TRBV5-5 and TRBJ2-2; 9 bases map to TRBD1. The CDR3 is 16 residues long. V lost 0 bases and J lost 3; bases outside the gene matches: 3. CDR1 is SGHKS, CDR2 YYEKEE, per germline (reference sequence). CDR3 residues: CASSLGTGAYTGELFF. CDR3 nucleotide sequence: TGTGCCAGCAGCTTGGGGACAGGGGCCTACACCGGGGAGCTGTTTTTT.

This chain connects TRBV5-4 to TRBJ2-7; weak D call: TRBD2 (5 bases). V dropped 2 bases and J dropped 2 bases, with 8 bases sitting between them. The CDR3 is made up of 13 amino acids. Germline CDR1 reads SGHNT; CDR2 reads YYREEE (reference sequence). The CDR3 region is CASSLERTYEQYF. As DNA, the CDR3 is TGTGCCAGCAGCTTAGAGCGGACCTACGAGCAGTACTTC.

The chain couples TRBV2 to TRBJ1-4; D is perhaps TRBD1 (5 bases). Germline V CDR1 and CDR2: SNHLY, FYNNEI. There are 13 residues in the CDR3. Trimming removed 4 bases at V and 5 bases at J, with 8 bases between. The CDR3 DNA sequence: TGTGCCAGCAGTGGGCGGGGGAATGAAAAACTGTTTTTT. This codes for CASSGRGNEKLFF.

There are a few counts of this clone. The V and J genes are TRBV7-2 and TRBJ2-2; no reliable D call. Trimming left V 4 bases short and J 3 bases short, with 6 bases between. Germline V gene lookup returns CDR1 SGHTA and CDR2 FQGNSA. The CDR3 totals 13 residues. The CDR3 here is CASSWAHTGELFF. CDR3 bases: TGTGCCAGCAGCTGGGCACACACCGGGGAGCTGTTTTTT.

This clone was counted once. The rearrangement links TRBV30 to TRBJ2-7, with D perhaps TRBD1 (5 bases). The CDR3 length is 12 residues. Germline loops: CDR1 GTSNPN, CDR2 SVGIG (reference sequence). V lost 2 bases and J lost 4, with 9 bases in between. CDR3 nucleotides: TGTGCCTGGAGTTTAGCAGGGTACGAGCAGTACTTC. This sequence encodes CAWSLAGYEQYF.

This sequence joins TRBV6-1 and TRBJ2-7; no clear D. Trimming took 5 bases from V and 3 from J, leaving 2 bases between them. Germline CDR1 reads MNHNS; CDR2 reads SASEGT. CDR3 length equals 10 residues. The CDR3 DNA is TGTGCCAGCAGTCGCTACGAGCAGTACTTC. Translating it yields CASSRYEQYF.

The rearrangement uses TRBV5-1 and TRBJ2-7; possibly TRBD1 for D (6 bases). The CDR3 spans 13 residues. The V end was cut by 3 bases, the J end by 5 bases, with 12 bases between. CDR1 and CDR2 (germline): SGHRS, YFSETQ. Here the CDR3 reads CASSSTGIDEQYF. CDR3 coding DNA: TGCGCCAGCAGCTCCACAGGGATCGACGAGCAGTACTTC.

This clone has a handful of counts. The gene calls are TRBV7-2 and TRBJ2-3, with D perhaps matching TRBD2 (6 bases). The CDR3 runs to 16 residues. The ends were cut back, 0 bases at V and 5 bases at J, with 15 bases in the middle. Germline assignment: CDR1 SGHTA and CDR2 FQGNSA. CDR3 coding DNA: TGTGCCAGCAGCTTAGCGGCGGGGTTGGGGGGAGATACGCAGTATTTT. As protein: CASSLAAGLGGDTQYF. Full variable domain (remainder filled in from reference TRBV7-2 and TRBJ2-3): GAGVSQSPSNKVTEKGKDVELRCDPISGHTALYWYRQSLGQGLEFLIYFQGNSAPDKSGLPSDRFSAERTGGSVSTLTIQRTQQEDSAVYLCASSLAAGLGGDTQYFGPGTRLTVL.

The chain couples TRBV28 to TRBJ1-5; D unclear. V was cut by 6 bases and J by 1 base, with 10 bases left in between. Germline loops: CDR1 MDHEN, CDR2 SYDVKM. The CDR3 is 14 residues long. CDR3 amino acids: CASSMGGSNQPQHF. The CDR3 DNA reads as TGTGCCAGCAGCATGGGAGGGAGCAATCAGCCCCAGCATTTT.